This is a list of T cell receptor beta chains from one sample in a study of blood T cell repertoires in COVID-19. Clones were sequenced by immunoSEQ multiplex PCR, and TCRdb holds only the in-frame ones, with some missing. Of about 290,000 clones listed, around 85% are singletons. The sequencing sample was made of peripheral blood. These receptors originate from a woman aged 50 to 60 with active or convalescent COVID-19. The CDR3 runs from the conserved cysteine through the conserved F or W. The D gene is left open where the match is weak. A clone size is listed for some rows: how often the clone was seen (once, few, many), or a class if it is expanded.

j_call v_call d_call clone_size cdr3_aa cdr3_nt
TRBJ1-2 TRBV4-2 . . CASSQEGAGFGYTF TGTGCCAGCAGCCAAGAGGGCGCTGGTTTTGGCTACACCTTC
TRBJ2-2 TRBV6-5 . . CASGQVLNTGELFF TGTGCCAGCGGACAAGTACTGAACACCGGGGAGCTGTTTTTT
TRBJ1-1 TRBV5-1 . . CASSLRGGNTEAFF TGCGCCAGCAGCTTGCGGGGAGGGAACACTGAAGCTTTCTTT
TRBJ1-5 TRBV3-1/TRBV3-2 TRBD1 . CASSLTGDSNQPQHF TGTGCCAGCAGCCTGACAGGGGATAGCAATCAGCCCCAGCATTTT
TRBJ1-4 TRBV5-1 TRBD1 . CASSLTGGEEKLFF TGCGCCAGCAGCTTGACAGGGGGCGAGGAAAAACTGTTTTTT
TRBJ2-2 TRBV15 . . CATSRDHGELFF TGTGCCACCAGCAGAGATCACGGGGAGCTGTTTTTT
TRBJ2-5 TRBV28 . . CASSPRRGTQYF TGTGCCAGCAGTCCCCGACGGGGGACCCAGTACTTC
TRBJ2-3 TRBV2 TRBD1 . CARLRDRAADTQYF TGTGCCAGGCTCCGGGACAGGGCCGCAGATACGCAGTATTTT
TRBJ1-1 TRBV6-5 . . CASSRQAQLNTEAFF TGTGCCAGCAGTAGACAGGCCCAATTGAACACTGAAGCTTTCTTT
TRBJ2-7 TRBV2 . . CASNKGIRSYEQYF TGTGCCAGCAATAAGGGGATTCGTTCCTACGAGCAGTACTTC
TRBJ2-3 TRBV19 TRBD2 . CASSNRLADTQYF TGTGCCAGTAGTAACCGACTAGCCGATACGCAGTATTTT
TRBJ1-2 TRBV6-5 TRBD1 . CASSSGQGRGGYTF TGTGCCAGCAGTTCGGGACAGGGGAGAGGCGGCTACACCTTC
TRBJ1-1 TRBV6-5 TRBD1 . CASTWDRVNTEAFF TGTGCCAGCACCTGGGACAGGGTGAACACTGAAGCTTTCTTT
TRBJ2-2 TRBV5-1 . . CASSPRGAPRTGELFF TGCGCCAGCAGCCCTCGGGGGGCCCCGCGCACCGGGGAGCTGTTTTTT
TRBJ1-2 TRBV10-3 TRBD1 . CAISGGQGAFYGYTF TGTGCCATCAGTGGGGGACAGGGGGCTTTCTATGGCTACACCTTC
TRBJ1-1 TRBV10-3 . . CAIRLQENTEAFF TGTGCCATCAGGCTACAGGAGAACACTGAAGCTTTCTTT
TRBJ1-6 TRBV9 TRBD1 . CASSVRDRGGSPLHF TGTGCCAGCAGCGTCAGGGACAGGGGTGGGTCACCCCTCCACTTT
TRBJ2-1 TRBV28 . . CASSFRFRSYNEQFF TGTGCCAGCAGTTTCCGGTTTCGCTCCTACAATGAGCAGTTCTTC
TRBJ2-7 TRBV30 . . CAWSVIYEQYF TGTGCCTGGAGTGTTATCTACGAGCAGTACTTC
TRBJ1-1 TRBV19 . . CASSNRVGWDTEAFF TGTGCCAGTAGTAACAGGGTGGGATGGGACACTGAAGCTTTCTTT
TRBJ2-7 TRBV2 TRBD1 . CASSQYGQGEPYEQYF TGTGCCAGCAGCCAATATGGACAGGGAGAACCCTACGAGCAGTACTTC
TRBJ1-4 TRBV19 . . CASSPTGLRNEKLFF TGTGCCAGTAGTCCAACGGGACTGAGAAATGAAAAACTGTTTTTT
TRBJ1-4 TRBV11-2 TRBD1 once CASRTNRGRGGHEKLFF TGTGCCAGCAGGACCAACAGGGGGCGAGGGGGTCATGAAAAACTGTTTTTT
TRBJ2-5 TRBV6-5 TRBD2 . CASSPSGRARETQYF TGTGCCAGCAGTCCGAGCGGGAGGGCCCGGGAGACCCAGTACTTC
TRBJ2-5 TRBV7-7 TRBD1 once CASSKDRGPQETQYF TGTGCTAGCAGCAAGGACAGGGGGCCCCAAGAGACCCAGTACTTC
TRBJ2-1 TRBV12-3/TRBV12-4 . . CASSYPRGEQFF TGTGCCAGCAGTTATCCAAGAGGTGAGCAGTTCTTC
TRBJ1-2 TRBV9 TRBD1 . CASSAQTGIGGYTF TGTGCCAGCAGCGCCCAGACAGGGATCGGTGGCTACACCTTC
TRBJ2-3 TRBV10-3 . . CAISVLAGRDTQYF TGTGCCATCAGTGTCCTGGCGGGGAGAGATACGCAGTATTTT
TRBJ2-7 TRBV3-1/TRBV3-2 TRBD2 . CASSQDRLAGNEQYF TGTGCCAGCAGCCAAGATCGACTAGCGGGAAACGAGCAGTACTTC
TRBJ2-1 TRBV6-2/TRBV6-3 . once CASSRLDFRNEQFF TGTGCCAGCAGCCGACTAGATTTTAGGAATGAGCAGTTCTTC
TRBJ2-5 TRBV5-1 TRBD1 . CASSLTGVLGETQYF TGCGCCAGCAGCTTGACAGGGGTTTTGGGAGAGACCCAGTACTTC
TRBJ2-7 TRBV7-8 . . CASSKDKARTYEQYF TGTGCCAGCAGCAAAGACAAGGCCCGAACTTACGAGCAGTACTTC
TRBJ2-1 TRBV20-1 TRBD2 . CSASGRNEQFF TGCAGTGCTAGCGGGAGGAATGAGCAGTTCTTC
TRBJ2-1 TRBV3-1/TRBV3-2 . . CASSSIPGLVNEQFF TGTGCCAGCAGCTCTATACCGGGACTCGTCAATGAGCAGTTCTTC
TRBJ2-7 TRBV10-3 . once CAISEILVIGTRAGEQYF TGTGCCATCAGTGAGATACTAGTGATTGGGACACGCGCCGGCGAGCAGTACTTC
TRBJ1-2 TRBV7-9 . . CASSPQGLNGYTF TGTGCCAGCAGCCCCCAGGGCCTAAATGGCTACACCTTC
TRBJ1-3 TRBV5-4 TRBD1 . CASSLDRGSGNTIYF TGTGCCAGCAGCTTGGACAGGGGCTCTGGAAACACCATATATTTT
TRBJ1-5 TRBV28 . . CASSFGGQPQHF TGTGCCAGCAGTTTCGGGGGTCAGCCCCAGCATTTT
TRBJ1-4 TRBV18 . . CASSPSGQANEKLFF TGTGCCAGCTCACCATCGGGTCAAGCTAATGAAAAACTGTTTTTT
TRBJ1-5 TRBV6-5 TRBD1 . CASNPGQNYNQPQHF TGTGCCAGCAATCCGGGACAGAATTACAATCAGCCCCAGCATTTT